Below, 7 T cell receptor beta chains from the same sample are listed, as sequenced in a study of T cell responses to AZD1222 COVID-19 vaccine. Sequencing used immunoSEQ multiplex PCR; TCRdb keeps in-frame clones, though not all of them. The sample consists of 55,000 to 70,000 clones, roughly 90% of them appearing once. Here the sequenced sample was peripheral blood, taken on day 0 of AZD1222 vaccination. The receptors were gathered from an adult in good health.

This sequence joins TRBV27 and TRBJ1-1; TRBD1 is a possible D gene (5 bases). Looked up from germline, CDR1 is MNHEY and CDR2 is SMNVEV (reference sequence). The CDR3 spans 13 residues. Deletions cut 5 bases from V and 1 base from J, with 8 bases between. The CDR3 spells CASSVDRNTEAFF. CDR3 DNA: TGTGCCAGCAGTGTCGACAGGAACACTGAAGCTTTCTTT.

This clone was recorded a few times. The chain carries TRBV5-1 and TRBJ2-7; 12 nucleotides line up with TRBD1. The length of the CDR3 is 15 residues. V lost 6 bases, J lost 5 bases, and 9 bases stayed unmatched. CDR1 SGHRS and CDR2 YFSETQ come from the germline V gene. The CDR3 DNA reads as TGCGCCAGCAACACTGGGGACAGGGGGCGCGACGAGCAGTACTTC. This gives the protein CASNTGDRGRDEQYF.

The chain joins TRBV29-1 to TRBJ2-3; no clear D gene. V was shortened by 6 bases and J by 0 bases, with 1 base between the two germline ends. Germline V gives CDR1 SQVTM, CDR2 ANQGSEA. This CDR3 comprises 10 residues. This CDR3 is CSVSTDTQYF. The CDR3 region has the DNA TGCAGCGTGAGCACAGATACGCAGTATTTT.

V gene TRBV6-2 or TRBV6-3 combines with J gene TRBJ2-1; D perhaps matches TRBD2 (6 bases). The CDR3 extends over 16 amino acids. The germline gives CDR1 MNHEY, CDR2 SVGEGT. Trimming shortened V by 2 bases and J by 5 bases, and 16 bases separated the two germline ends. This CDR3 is CASSYPKDYFNNEQFF. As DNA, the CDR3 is TGTGCCAGCAGTTACCCCAAGGACTATTTTAACAATGAGCAGTTCTTC.

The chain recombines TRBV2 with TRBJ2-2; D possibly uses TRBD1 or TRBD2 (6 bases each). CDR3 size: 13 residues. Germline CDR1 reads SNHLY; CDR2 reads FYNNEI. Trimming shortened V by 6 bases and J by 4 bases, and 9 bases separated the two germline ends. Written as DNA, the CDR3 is TGTGCCAGCAGAGGGGGAGGCACCGGGGAGCTGTTTTTT. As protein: CASRGGGTGELFF.

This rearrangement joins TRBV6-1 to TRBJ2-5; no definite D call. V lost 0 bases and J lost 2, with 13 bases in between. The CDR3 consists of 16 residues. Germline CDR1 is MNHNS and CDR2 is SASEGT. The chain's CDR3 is CASSEALGPPQETQYF. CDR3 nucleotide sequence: TGTGCCAGCAGTGAAGCGCTAGGACCGCCACAAGAGACCCAGTACTTC.

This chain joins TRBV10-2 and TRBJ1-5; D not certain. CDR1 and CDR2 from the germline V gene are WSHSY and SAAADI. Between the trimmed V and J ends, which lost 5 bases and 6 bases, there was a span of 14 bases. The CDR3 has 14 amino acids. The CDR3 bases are TGCGCCAGCAGTTTCTCGGGTATGGGTCAGCCCCAGCATTTT. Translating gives CASSFSGMGQPQHF.